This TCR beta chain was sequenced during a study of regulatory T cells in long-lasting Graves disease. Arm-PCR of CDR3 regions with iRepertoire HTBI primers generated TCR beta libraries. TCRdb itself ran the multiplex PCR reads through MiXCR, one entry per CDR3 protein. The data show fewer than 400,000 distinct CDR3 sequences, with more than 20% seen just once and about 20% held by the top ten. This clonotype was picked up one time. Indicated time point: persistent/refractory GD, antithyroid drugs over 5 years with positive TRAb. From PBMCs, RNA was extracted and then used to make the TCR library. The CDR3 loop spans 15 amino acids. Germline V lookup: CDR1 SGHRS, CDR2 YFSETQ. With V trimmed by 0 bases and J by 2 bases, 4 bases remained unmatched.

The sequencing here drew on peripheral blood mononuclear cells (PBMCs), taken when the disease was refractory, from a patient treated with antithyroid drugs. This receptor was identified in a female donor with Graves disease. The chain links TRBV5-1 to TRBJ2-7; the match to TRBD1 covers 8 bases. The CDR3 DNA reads TGCGCCAGCAGCTTGGAGCAGGGGGCCCCCTACGAGCAGTACTTC. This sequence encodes CASSLEQGAPYEQYF.